This entry is about one T cell receptor (beta chain). Sequenced by immunoSEQ multiplex PCR; TCRdb stores in-frame clones only, minus some. In the table there are 220,000 or so clones, 70% to 85% of which are singletons. The CDR3 contains 15 residues. Trimming cost V 4 bases and J 4 bases; bases outside gene matches: 8. Looked up from germline, CDR1 is SGHAT and CDR2 is FQNNGV. The entry originates in a study of blood T cell repertoires in COVID-19. Study-level background: PBMCs, B-cell-depleted T cells, or T cells provided the cDNA or gDNA that made up the material.

This clonotype originated in a woman older than 75 with acute or convalescent COVID-19. The gene calls are TRBV11-2 and TRBJ2-7; 9 bases line up with TRBD1. Source material: peripheral blood. The DNA for the CDR3 is TGTGCCAGCAGCTCGTCGGACAGGGGAAAGTACGAGCAGTACTTC. Protein product: CASSSSDRGKYEQYF.